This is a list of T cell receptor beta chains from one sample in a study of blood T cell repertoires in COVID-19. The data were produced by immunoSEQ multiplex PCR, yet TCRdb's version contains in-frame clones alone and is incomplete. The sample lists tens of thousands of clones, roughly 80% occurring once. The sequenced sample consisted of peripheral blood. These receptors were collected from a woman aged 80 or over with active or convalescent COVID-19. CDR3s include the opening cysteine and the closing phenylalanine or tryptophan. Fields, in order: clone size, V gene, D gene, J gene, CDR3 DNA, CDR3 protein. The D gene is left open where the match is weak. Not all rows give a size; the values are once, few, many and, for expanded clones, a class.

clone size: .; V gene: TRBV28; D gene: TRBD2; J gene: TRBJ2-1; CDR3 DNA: TGTGCCAGCAAAAGTGCGGGAGGTAATGAGCAGTTCTTC; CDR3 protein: CASKSAGGNEQFF
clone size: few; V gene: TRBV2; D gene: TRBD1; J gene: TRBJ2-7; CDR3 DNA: TGTGCCAGCAGTGAACGCGACAGGGCCTACGAGCAGTACTTC; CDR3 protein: CASSERDRAYEQYF
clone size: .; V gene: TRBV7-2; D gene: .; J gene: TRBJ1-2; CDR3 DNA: TGTGCCAGCAGCTTAGAGGGGCCGCCAGGGATCGGCTACACCTTC; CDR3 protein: CASSLEGPPGIGYTF
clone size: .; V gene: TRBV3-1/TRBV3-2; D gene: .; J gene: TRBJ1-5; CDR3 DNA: TGTGCCAGCCGATCTCGGGTAAGGCATCAGCCCCAGCATTTT; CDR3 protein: CASRSRVRHQPQHF
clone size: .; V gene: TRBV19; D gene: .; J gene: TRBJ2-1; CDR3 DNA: TGTGCCAGTAGCCAACCCCAGGGGCTGGGTGAGCAGTTCTTC; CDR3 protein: CASSQPQGLGEQFF
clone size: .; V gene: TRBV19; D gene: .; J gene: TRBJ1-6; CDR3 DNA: TGTGCCAGTAGTAGTGATTACAGGGATTTTAATTCACCCCTCCACTTT; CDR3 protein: CASSSDYRDFNSPLHF
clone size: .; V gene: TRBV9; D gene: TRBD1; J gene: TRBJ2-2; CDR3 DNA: TGTGCCAGCAGCTACGCCGACAGGGGGAACACCGGGGAGCTGTTTTTT; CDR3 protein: CASSYADRGNTGELFF
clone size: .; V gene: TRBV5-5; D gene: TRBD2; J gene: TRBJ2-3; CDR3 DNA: TGTGCCAGCAGACTAGCGGTTCCAGATACGCAGTATTTT; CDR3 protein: CASRLAVPDTQYF
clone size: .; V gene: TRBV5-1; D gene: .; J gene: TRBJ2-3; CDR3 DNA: TGCGCCAGCAGCCCCCAGGCTAGCGCCACAGATACGCAGTATTTT; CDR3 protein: CASSPQASATDTQYF
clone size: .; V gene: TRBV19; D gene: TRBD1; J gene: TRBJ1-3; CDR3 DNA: TGTGCCAGTAATAATCTGGGACAGCTTTTCTCTGGAAACACCATATATTTT; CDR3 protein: CASNNLGQLFSGNTIYF